A selection of T cell receptor beta chains follows, all from one sample in a study of T-cell memory formation after mild COVID-19. Using its own MiXCR run on the 5' RACE reads, TCRdb lists one record per CDR3 protein. Among approximately 570,000 distinct CDR3 sequences listed, roughly 17% were seen once. Material for sequencing was PBMCs or a T cell subset sorted from them (not recorded which). The source is an adult woman who had mild COVID-19 (a few samples of this study predate the infection). Cell type and time point are not known. Both conserved end residues are part of each CDR3. The D gene is left open where the match is weak. A row's size may be missing; if present it is once, few, many or a size class.

j_gene: TRBJ2-7; abundance: few; d_gene: -; v_gene: TRBV7-2; CDR3nt: TGTGCCAGCAGCTTTACAGGAGATACCTACGAGCAGTACTTC; CDR3aa: CASSFTGDTYEQYF
j_gene: TRBJ2-5; abundance: -; d_gene: -; v_gene: TRBV12-3/TRBV12-4; CDR3nt: TGTGCCAGCAGTCGCGGACTTTCCCGGGAGACCCAGTACTTC; CDR3aa: CASSRGLSRETQYF
j_gene: TRBJ2-1; abundance: -; d_gene: -; v_gene: TRBV29-1; CDR3nt: TGCAGCGTTGAAGATCAAAGGGGCAGTAGTTATGAGCAGTTCTTC; CDR3aa: CSVEDQRGSSYEQFF
j_gene: TRBJ2-5; abundance: few; d_gene: -; v_gene: TRBV5-6; CDR3nt: TGTGCCAGCAACCAAGGGGAAGAGACCCAGTACTTC; CDR3aa: CASNQGEETQYF
j_gene: TRBJ2-1; abundance: -; d_gene: TRBD2; v_gene: TRBV6-2/TRBV6-3; CDR3nt: TGTGCCAGCAGTTACTCGATACTGCGGGAGGGCGAGGGCAATGAGCAGTTCTTC; CDR3aa: CASSYSILREGEGNEQFF
j_gene: TRBJ2-7; abundance: -; d_gene: -; v_gene: TRBV6-5; CDR3nt: TGTGCCAGCAGTGAGTTTGGCGGAAGCTCCTACGAGCAGTACTTC; CDR3aa: CASSEFGGSSYEQYF
j_gene: TRBJ2-3; abundance: few; d_gene: TRBD1; v_gene: TRBV18; CDR3nt: TGTGCCAGCTCACCATGGGCGGGACAGGGAGTAGATACGCAGTATTTT; CDR3aa: CASSPWAGQGVDTQYF
j_gene: TRBJ2-1; abundance: -; d_gene: -; v_gene: TRBV5-5; CDR3nt: TGTGCCAGCAGCTTGGCCGGGGCAGGGAACTACAATGAGCAGTTCTTC; CDR3aa: CASSLAGAGNYNEQFF
j_gene: TRBJ2-2; abundance: few; d_gene: TRBD2; v_gene: TRBV7-9; CDR3nt: TGTGCCAGCAGCGGCGGACTAGCGGGAGTTCGCACCGGGGAGCTGTTTTTT; CDR3aa: CASSGGLAGVRTGELFF
j_gene: TRBJ2-7; abundance: many; d_gene: TRBD1; v_gene: TRBV7-9; CDR3nt: TGTGCCAGCAGCACCGGGACAGGGACCTACGAGCAGTACTTC; CDR3aa: CASSTGTGTYEQYF
j_gene: TRBJ2-1; abundance: -; d_gene: TRBD2; v_gene: TRBV6-6; CDR3nt: TGTGCCAGCAGTCTGACCTCCGGGACTAGTAATGAGCAGTTCTTC; CDR3aa: CASSLTSGTSNEQFF
j_gene: TRBJ2-1; abundance: -; d_gene: TRBD1; v_gene: TRBV4-1; CDR3nt: TGCGCCAGCAGCCACACGGACAGGGGTTTTAACAATGAGCAGTTCTTC; CDR3aa: CASSHTDRGFNNEQFF
j_gene: TRBJ2-7; abundance: few; d_gene: TRBD1; v_gene: TRBV7-9; CDR3nt: TGTGCCAGCAGCTTAGACCGACAGGGGTCGGACTACGAGCAGTACTTC; CDR3aa: CASSLDRQGSDYEQYF
j_gene: TRBJ1-3; abundance: many; d_gene: -; v_gene: TRBV12-3/TRBV12-4; CDR3nt: TGTGCCAGCAGTCCGCCAGTCGGTCGGAACACCATATATTTT; CDR3aa: CASSPPVGRNTIYF
j_gene: TRBJ2-1; abundance: few; d_gene: -; v_gene: TRBV20-1; CDR3nt: TGCAGTGCTAGATCCCGCCTTTATGTTGAGCAGTTCTTC; CDR3aa: CSARSRLYVEQFF
j_gene: TRBJ2-5; abundance: -; d_gene: TRBD1; v_gene: TRBV7-7; CDR3nt: TGTGCTAGCAGCCTCTGGACAGGGGAACAAGAGACCCAGTACTTC; CDR3aa: CASSLWTGEQETQYF
j_gene: TRBJ2-1; abundance: -; d_gene: TRBD2; v_gene: TRBV7-3; CDR3nt: TGTGCCAGCAGCCGACTAGCGGGAGTTAATGAGCAGTTCTTC; CDR3aa: CASSRLAGVNEQFF
j_gene: TRBJ1-1; abundance: -; d_gene: -; v_gene: TRBV6-2/TRBV6-3; CDR3nt: TGTGCCAGCAGACTGGACAGTCCCGGTGAAGCTTTCTTT; CDR3aa: CASRLDSPGEAFF
j_gene: TRBJ2-5; abundance: -; d_gene: -; v_gene: TRBV7-9; CDR3nt: TGTGCCAGCAGCTTAGCGCCCGGGGTAGGAGACCCTCAAGAGACCCAGTACTTC; CDR3aa: CASSLAPGVGDPQETQYF
j_gene: TRBJ1-6; abundance: -; d_gene: -; v_gene: TRBV11-1; CDR3nt: TGTGCCAGCAGCTCCGCCAGGAGCTCCTATAATTCACCCCTCCACTTT; CDR3aa: CASSSARSSYNSPLHF
j_gene: TRBJ1-1; abundance: -; d_gene: TRBD1; v_gene: TRBV4-1; CDR3nt: TGCGCCAGCAGCTTCCACAGGGCGGGGGACAGGGTAAGTAGGCGCACTGAAGCTTTCTTT; CDR3aa: CASSFHRAGDRVSRRTEAFF
j_gene: TRBJ1-1; abundance: -; d_gene: TRBD1; v_gene: TRBV11-1; CDR3nt: TGTGCCAGCAGCCCGGGACAGGGTGGAATGAACACTGAAGCTTTCTTT; CDR3aa: CASSPGQGGMNTEAFF
j_gene: TRBJ1-1; abundance: -; d_gene: -; v_gene: TRBV19; CDR3nt: TGTGCCAGTAGTCGAGACCTAGGAGCTTTCTTT; CDR3aa: CASSRDLGAFF
j_gene: TRBJ2-1; abundance: -; d_gene: TRBD2; v_gene: TRBV5-1; CDR3nt: TGCGCCAGCAGCCTCCCCAGCGGGGGCCCGGGCAATGAGCAGTTCTTC; CDR3aa: CASSLPSGGPGNEQFF
j_gene: TRBJ1-2; abundance: -; d_gene: -; v_gene: TRBV7-9; CDR3nt: TGTGCCAGCAGCTTAGGAGGCGGGGTTAACTATGGCTACACCTTC; CDR3aa: CASSLGGGVNYGYTF
j_gene: TRBJ1-2; abundance: few; d_gene: -; v_gene: TRBV7-9; CDR3nt: TGTGCCAGCAGCTTACAACCAGGGGCTGGCTACACCTTC; CDR3aa: CASSLQPGAGYTF
j_gene: TRBJ2-7; abundance: few; d_gene: TRBD2; v_gene: TRBV30; CDR3nt: TGTGCCTGGGGTCTGGGCGGGAGTGGCCCCCCTTCCTACGAGCAGTACTTC; CDR3aa: CAWGLGGSGPPSYEQYF